Shown below are 19 T cell receptor beta chains from a single sample sequenced in a study of blood T cell repertoires in COVID-19. The table came from immunoSEQ multiplex PCR; TCRdb's copy has only in-frame clones and leaves some out. The data hold under 100,000 clones, with around 90% observed a single time. Sequencing was performed on peripheral blood. The receptors here all came from a man in his fifties or sixties with COVID-19, enrolled during active disease.

This clone was found once. The CDR3 region is CASSARTGGRGQPQHF. The CDR3 DNA reads TGTGCCAGCAGTGCCAGGACAGGGGGCAGGGGTCAGCCCCAGCATTTT. This chain links TRBV2 with TRBJ1-5, with TRBD1 matching 11 bases. Germline V CDR1 and CDR2: SNHLY, FYNNEI. This CDR3 comprises 16 residues. Trimming at V came to 4 bases and at J to 6 bases, leaving 8 bases not matched to a gene.

The chain links TRBV18 to TRBJ2-1, with 8 positions matching TRBD2. The CDR3 sequence is 16 residues long. V was clipped by 2 bases and J by 2 bases; unmatched bases: 5. The germline gives CDR1 KGHSH, CDR2 LQKENI. The CDR3 bases are TGTGCCAGCTCACCATCTTCGGGAGGGACCTACAATGAGCAGTTCTTC. This gives the protein CASSPSSGGTYNEQFF.

This clone was seen only once. The chain carries TRBV2 and TRBJ2-3; D call uncertain. The V gene lost 2 bases and the J gene lost 4 bases, with 7 bases spanning the gap. The germline V gene encodes CDR1 SNHLY and CDR2 FYNNEI. The CDR3 runs 13 residues. The CDR3 loop is CASSEPLSDTQYF. In DNA, the CDR3 is TGTGCCAGCAGTGAACCTTTGTCAGATACGCAGTATTTT.

This clone was detected a few times. This chain links TRBV5-4 with TRBJ2-1; 7 bases are a match to TRBD2. The germline V gene has CDR1 SGHNT and CDR2 YYREEE (reference sequence). Trimming removed 0 bases from V and 2 bases from J; junction bases left unmatched: 5. This CDR3 contains 16 residues. The CDR3 protein is CASSLDPAGAYNEQFF. The CDR3 bases are TGTGCCAGCAGCTTGGATCCGGCGGGAGCCTACAATGAGCAGTTCTTC.

The chain uses TRBV7-2 and TRBJ2-5, with 12 bases fitting TRBD2. V trimming: 2 bases; J trimming: 5 bases; junction bases outside the gene matches: 12. The germline gives CDR1 SGHTA, CDR2 FQGNSA. The CDR3 is made up of 18 amino acids. CDR3 sequence: CASSLSGLAGAGGETQYF. DNA for the CDR3: TGTGCCAGCAGCTTATCGGGACTAGCGGGTGCGGGGGGGGAGACCCAGTACTTC.

J is TRBJ2-2 and V is TRBV9; 12 nucleotides agree with TRBD1. This CDR3 has 21 residues. J lost 2 bases, V lost 2 bases, and 16 bases had no gene match. Germline CDR1 reads SGDLS; CDR2 reads YYNGEE. The CDR3 DNA is TGTGCCAGCAGCGTGAGGGAGGTGGGACAGGGGGCAGAACCCAACACCGGGGAGCTGTTTTTT. This codes for CASSVREVGQGAEPNTGELFF.

The V gene is TRBV28, the J gene TRBJ2-7, with D possibly matching TRBD2 (5 bases). There are 15 residues in the CDR3. Germline V gene lookup returns CDR1 MDHEN and CDR2 SYDVKM. Trimming took 2 bases from V and 0 from J, leaving 11 bases between them. Written as DNA, the CDR3 is TGTGCCAGCAGTTTAGCGCGGGTTCCCTCCTACGAGCAGTACTTC. Translation gives CASSLARVPSYEQYF. The variable domain in full, with the rest retrieved from reference TRBV28 and TRBJ2-7, is DVKVTQSSRYLVKRTGEKVFLECVQDMDHENMFWYRQDPGLGLRLIYFSYDVKMKEKGDIPEGYSVSREKKERFSLILESASTNQTSMYLCASSLARVPSYEQYFGPGTRLTVT.

V is TRBV5-1 and J is TRBJ2-3; D ambiguous. Trimming removed 0 bases at V and 2 bases at J, with 4 bases between. CDR1 is SGHRS, CDR2 YFSETQ, per germline. The CDR3 has 13 residues. DNA for the CDR3: TGCGCCAGCAGCTTGGACAACACAGATACGCAGTATTTT. Its translation: CASSLDNTDTQYF.

This chain joins TRBV5-4 and TRBJ1-1; possibly TRBD1 for D (5 bases). The germline V gene has CDR1 SGHNT and CDR2 YYREEE (reference sequence). V was trimmed by 3 bases and J by 5 bases, leaving 23 bases between them. The CDR3 loop spans 17 amino acids. CDR3 sequence: CASSSKQRDPGMTEAFF. The CDR3 DNA is TGTGCCAGCAGCTCCAAGCAGCGGGACCCCGGGATGACTGAAGCTTTCTTT.

V gene TRBV5-6 combines with J gene TRBJ1-1; D not resolved. This CDR3 is built from 16 residues. Trimming cost V 3 bases and J 1 base, with 16 bases left between them. Germline V gene lookup returns CDR1 SGHDT and CDR2 YYEEEE. DNA for the CDR3: TGTGCCAGCAGCTCGCCCCTCGACATGTCGAACACTGAAGCTTTCTTT. Residues: CASSSPLDMSNTEAFF.

This clone was observed a handful of times. The genes are TRBV28 and TRBJ2-1, with 7 bases identical to TRBD1. Germline CDR1 reads MDHEN; CDR2 reads SYDVKM. CDR3 size: 19 residues. Germline trimming cut 5 bases from V and 0 bases from J; bases unmatched to any gene: 16. The CDR3 DNA sequence: TGTGCCAGCAGTCTTTCGGGACAGCCTATGAGGAGCTCCTACAATGAGCAGTTCTTC. Translating gives CASSLSGQPMRSSYNEQFF.

This chain joins TRBV5-1 and TRBJ2-7, with D possibly TRBD2 on 6 matching bases. The germline V gene has CDR1 SGHRS and CDR2 YFSETQ. The CDR3 is 12 amino acids. With 4 bases removed from V and 7 bases from J, the gap between germline ends came to 12 bases. CDR3 loop: CASSPTGEEQYF. The CDR3 DNA sequence: TGCGCCAGCAGCCCCACGGGGGAGGAGCAGTACTTC. Variable domain in full (rest from reference TRBV5-1 and TRBJ2-7): KAGVTQTPRYLIKTRGQQVTLSCSPISGHRSVSWYQQTPGQGLQFLFEYFSETQRNKGNFPGRFSGRQFSNSRSEMNVSTLELGDSALYLCASSPTGEEQYFGPGTRLTVT.

A single count supports this clone. V gene TRBV6-6 combines with J gene TRBJ1-1; a possible D gene is TRBD1 (5 bases). The CDR3 totals 16 residues. CDR1 is MNHNY and CDR2 is SVGAGI in the germline V gene (reference sequence). The V and J ends lost 8 bases and 0 bases respectively, with 19 bases between them. CDR3 DNA: TGTGCCAGCTGGCAGGGAAGGATTGATATGAACACTGAAGCTTTCTTT. This translates into CASWQGRIDMNTEAFF.

CDR3 region: CATLGQGEYEQYF. The CDR3 DNA reads TGTGCCACCTTGGGACAGGGGGAGTACGAGCAGTACTTC. This chain joins TRBV28 and TRBJ2-7; 11 bases are shared with TRBD1. V lost 10 bases and J lost 4; bases outside the gene matches: 6. The germline CDR1 and CDR2 sequences are MDHEN and SYDVKM. This CDR3 contains 13 residues.

The J gene is TRBJ2-1, the V gene TRBV27; the D gene is possibly TRBD2 (6 bases). V lost 6 bases and J 5 bases, leaving 11 bases between the germline ends. From germline, CDR1 is MNHEY and CDR2 SMNVEV (reference sequence). CDR3 length equals 13 residues. The DNA for the CDR3 is TGTGCCAGCAGGCGGGACGTTAACAATGAGCAGTTCTTC. Residues: CASRRDVNNEQFF.

The chain recombines TRBV27 with TRBJ2-3; D gene unclear. CDR3 length equals 13 residues. The V end was cut by 0 bases, the J end by 4 bases, with 5 bases between. The germline V gene encodes CDR1 MNHEY and CDR2 SMNVEV (reference sequence). The CDR3 loop reads CASSLSWPDTQYF. The CDR3 nucleotides read TGTGCCAGCAGTTTATCATGGCCAGATACGCAGTATTTT.

This chain joins TRBV3-1 (or the pseudogene TRBV3-2) and TRBJ1-1; a possible D gene is TRBD1 (6 bases). Per the germline V gene, CDR1 is LGHDT and CDR2 is YNNKEL (reference sequence). V dropped 0 bases and J dropped 5 bases, with 10 bases sitting between them. CDR3 length: 14 residues. CDR3: CASSQDTGTTEAFF. The DNA of the CDR3 is TGTGCCAGCAGCCAAGATACAGGGACGACTGAAGCTTTCTTT.

The CDR3 DNA sequence: TGTGCCAGCAGTTGGACATTCAACTATGGCTACACCTTC. It encodes CASSWTFNYGYTF. The chain is built from TRBV28 and TRBJ1-2, with D perhaps TRBD1 (5 bases). V was shortened by 4 bases and J by 2 bases, with 8 bases between the two germline ends. There are 13 residues in the CDR3. Germline values: CDR1 MDHEN, CDR2 SYDVKM.

The chain carries TRBV27 and TRBJ2-1; 8 bases align to TRBD1. Germline values: CDR1 MNHEY, CDR2 SMNVEV (reference sequence). V was pared by 7 bases and J by 6 bases, with 11 bases of the junction left unmatched. The CDR3 is 15 amino acids. In nucleotides, the CDR3 is TGTGCCAGCATTCCCGACAGGGGAGAGGGCAATGAGCAGTTCTTC. Amino acid sequence: CASIPDRGEGNEQFF.